Listed here are 10 T cell receptor beta chains from one sample, sequenced in a study of cytotoxic CD8 clonotypes in ibrutinib-treated CLL. TCRdb's copy holds only in-frame clones and misses some; the assay was immunoSEQ multiplex PCR. The sample consists of over 140,000 clones, around 82% of them appearing once. The source was PBMCs, collected after 36 months of ibrutinib treatment. These receptors originate from a human donor with chronic lymphocytic leukemia.

The CDR3 DNA sequence: TGTGCCAGCAGCTCGGGCGCCACAGATACGCAGTATTTT. This encodes CASSSGATDTQYF. This chain connects TRBV6-5 to TRBJ2-3, with D hard to call. The CDR3 is made up of 13 amino acids. Germline V gives CDR1 MNHEY, CDR2 SVGAGI. Trimming took 6 bases from V and 2 from J, leaving 9 bases between them.

The gene calls are TRBV11-2 and TRBJ2-5; D is perhaps TRBD2 (6 bases). With 5 bases removed from V and 4 bases from J, the gap between germline ends came to 11 bases. Germline-derived CDR1 and CDR2 are SGHAT and FQNNGV. The CDR3 contains 13 residues. The DNA of the CDR3 is TGTGCCAGCAGCCCGGACTACCGAGAGACCCAGTACTTC. This codes for CASSPDYRETQYF.

About this clone: Here the CDR3 omits its conserved ending phenylalanine or tryptophan, so a read error is the likely source. Because the CDR3's place on the DNA is in doubt, the DNA is left out and the CDR3 is given as listed by TCRdb. The chain employs TRBV18 and TRBJ2-7; the table names TRBD1, a call not compared with the DNA. The CDR3 numbers 15 amino acids, ends counted. The V gene's germline CDR1 is KGHSH and CDR2 LQKENI. The CDR3 is CASSPNYSRQGPLYL.

This clone has a handful of counts. This chain uses TRBV29-1 with TRBJ1-5, with 7 nucleotides matching TRBD1. CDR1 and CDR2 from the germline V gene are SQVTM and ANQGSEA. V gave up 4 bases and J gave up 5 bases; unmatched junction bases: 5. The CDR3 contains 13 residues. The CDR3 loop reads CSVGVTGYQPQHF. CDR3 DNA sequence: TGCAGCGTTGGGGTGACAGGGTATCAGCCCCAGCATTTT. Complete variable domain (other parts from reference TRBV29-1 and TRBJ1-5): SAVISQKPSRDICQRGTSLTIQCQVDSQVTMMFWYRQQPGQSLTLIATANQGSEATYESGFVIDKFPISRPNLTFSTLTVSNMSPEDSSIYLCSVGVTGYQPQHFGDGTRLSIL.

This sequence joins TRBV12-5 and TRBJ2-6, with D unresolved. The CDR3 has 13 residues. V lost 6 bases and J 1 base, leaving 4 bases between the germline ends. Looked up from germline, CDR1 is LGHNT and CDR2 is FRNRAP. The CDR3 is CASGPSGANVLTF. The CDR3 nucleotides read TGTGCTAGTGGACCTTCTGGGGCCAACGTCCTGACTTTC.

J is TRBJ1-2 and V is TRBV25-1; the D gene is possibly TRBD1 (5 bases). V was cut by 2 bases and J by 4 bases, with 8 bases left in between. The CDR3 spans 13 residues. Per germline, CDR1 MGHDK and CDR2 SYGVNS. Here the CDR3 reads CASSEAGPYGYTF. CDR3 nucleotide sequence: TGTGCCAGCAGTGAAGCAGGGCCCTATGGCTACACCTTC.

This clone has more than one count but fewer than ten. The gene calls are TRBV2 and TRBJ1-1; no firm D call. Germline-derived CDR1 and CDR2 are SNHLY and FYNNEI. The CDR3 loop spans 11 amino acids. The V and J ends lost 7 bases and 7 bases respectively, with 10 bases between them. CDR3 loop: CASTQMNEAFF. In nucleotides, the CDR3 is TGTGCCAGCACCCAAATGAATGAAGCTTTCTTT.

This chain uses TRBV2 with TRBJ2-1; 12 bases match TRBD2. The CDR3 runs 15 residues. The V gene's germline CDR1 is SNHLY and CDR2 FYNNEI. Trimming removed 5 bases from V and 6 bases from J; junction bases left unmatched: 5. This CDR3 reads CASSSLAGGPNEQFF. CDR3 DNA: TGTGCCAGCAGTTCCCTAGCGGGGGGGCCCAATGAGCAGTTCTTC. Complete variable domain (other parts from reference TRBV2 and TRBJ2-1): EPEVTQTPSHQVTQMGQEVILRCVPISNHLYFYWYRQILGQKVEFLVSFYNNEISEKSEIFDDQFSVERPDGSNFTLKIRSTKLEDSAMYFCASSSLAGGPNEQFFGPGTRLTVL.

In this sample, this clone turned up once. The rearrangement uses TRBV10-1 and TRBJ2-1, with 8 bases that match TRBD2. J gave up 2 bases and V 6 bases, and 6 bases lay outside the gene matches. CDR1 and CDR2 (germline): WNHNN, SYGVQD (reference sequence). The CDR3 is made up of 15 amino acids. CDR3 sequence (DNA): TGCGCCAGCAGCCGGTGGCGGGGGGCCTACAATGAGCAGTTCTTC. Encoded protein: CASSRWRGAYNEQFF.

The chain combines TRBV11-2 with TRBJ2-7; 7 bases fit TRBD2. The CDR3 sequence is 15 residues long. The V gene end was trimmed by 1 base and the J gene end by 3 bases; junction bases not matched to a gene: 6. Germline CDR1 reads SGHAT; CDR2 reads FQNNGV. This chain's CDR3 is CASSLGLAESYEQYF. The CDR3 coding sequence is TGTGCCAGCAGCTTAGGTCTAGCGGAAAGCTACGAGCAGTACTTC.